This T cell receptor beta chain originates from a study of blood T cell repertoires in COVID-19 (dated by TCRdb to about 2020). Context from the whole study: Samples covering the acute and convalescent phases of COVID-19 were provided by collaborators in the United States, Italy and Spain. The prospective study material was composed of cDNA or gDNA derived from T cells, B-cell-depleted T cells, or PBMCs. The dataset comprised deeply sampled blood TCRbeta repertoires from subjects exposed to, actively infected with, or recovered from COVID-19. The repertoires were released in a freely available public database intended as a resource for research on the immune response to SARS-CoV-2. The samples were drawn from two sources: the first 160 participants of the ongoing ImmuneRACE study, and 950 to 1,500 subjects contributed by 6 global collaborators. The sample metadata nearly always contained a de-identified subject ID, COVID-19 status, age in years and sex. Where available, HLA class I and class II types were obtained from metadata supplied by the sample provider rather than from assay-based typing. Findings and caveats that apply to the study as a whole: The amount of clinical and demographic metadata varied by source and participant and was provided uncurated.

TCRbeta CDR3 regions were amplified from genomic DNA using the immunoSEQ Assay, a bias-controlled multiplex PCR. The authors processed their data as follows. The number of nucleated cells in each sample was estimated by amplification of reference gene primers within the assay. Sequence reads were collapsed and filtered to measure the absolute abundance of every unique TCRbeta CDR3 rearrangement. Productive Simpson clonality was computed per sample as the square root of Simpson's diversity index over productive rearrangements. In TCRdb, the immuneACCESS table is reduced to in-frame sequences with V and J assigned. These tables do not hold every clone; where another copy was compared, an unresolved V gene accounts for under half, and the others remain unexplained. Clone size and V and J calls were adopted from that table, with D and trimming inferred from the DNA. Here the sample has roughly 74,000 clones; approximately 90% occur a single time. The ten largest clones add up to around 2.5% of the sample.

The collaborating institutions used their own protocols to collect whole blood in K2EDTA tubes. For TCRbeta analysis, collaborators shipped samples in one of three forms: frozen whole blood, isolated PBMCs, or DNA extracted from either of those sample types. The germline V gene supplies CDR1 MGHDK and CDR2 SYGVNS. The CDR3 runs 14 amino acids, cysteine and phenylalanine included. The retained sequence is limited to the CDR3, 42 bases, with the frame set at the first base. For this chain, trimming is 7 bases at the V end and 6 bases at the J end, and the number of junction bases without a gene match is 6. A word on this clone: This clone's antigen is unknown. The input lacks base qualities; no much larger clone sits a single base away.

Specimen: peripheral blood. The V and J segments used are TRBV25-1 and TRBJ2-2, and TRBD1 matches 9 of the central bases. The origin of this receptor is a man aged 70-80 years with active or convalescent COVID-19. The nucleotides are TGTGCCAGCACCCGGGACAGGGTATCCGGGGAGCTGTTTTTT. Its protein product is CASTRDRVSGELFF.